Below, 3 T cell receptor beta chains from the same sample are listed, as sequenced in a study of PD-L1 blockade in urothelial cancer. Time point reported: pretreatment peripheral blood. The assay was immunoSEQ multiplex PCR, and TCRdb's table has in-frame clones only and misses some. The table lists fewer than 40,000 clones, approximately 90% of them singletons. The specimen comprised PBMCs, sampled around atezolizumab (anti-PD-L1) treatment. These receptor sequences come from a woman in her sixties with urothelial cancer.

The table lists this clone with a count of one. The chain employs TRBV4-3 and TRBJ2-7, with D possibly being TRBD1 (6 bases). Germline V gene data show CDR1 as LGHNA and CDR2 as YSLEER. The CDR3 sequence is 15 residues long. V dropped 4 bases and J dropped 7 bases, with 20 bases sitting between them. In nucleotides, the CDR3 is TGCGCCAGCAGCCTGGGGGCTGCTAGTGGTAAAGAGCAGTACTTC. It translates to CASSLGAASGKEQYF.

This chain links TRBV9 with TRBJ2-2, with TRBD1 as a possible D gene (6 bases). Germline V gives CDR1 SGDLS, CDR2 YYNGEE. This CDR3 has 13 amino acids. V was shortened by 3 bases and J by 5 bases, with 8 bases between the two germline ends. The CDR3 DNA follows: TGTGCCAGCAGCGCCCAGGGGACCGGGGAGCTGTTTTTT. This codes for CASSAQGTGELFF.

J is TRBJ2-7 and V is TRBV5-1, with no clear D. Germline CDR1 reads SGHRS; CDR2 reads YFSETQ. V shed 0 bases and J shed 2 bases, with 9 bases lying between them. The CDR3 extends over 14 amino acids. The CDR3 spells CASSLEPPTYEQYF. CDR3 nucleotides: TGCGCCAGCAGCTTGGAGCCGCCTACCTACGAGCAGTACTTC.